This record covers a single TCR beta chain. This clonotype was picked up one time. Its antigen is currently not known. Per-base quality was not reported, and no clone a single base away is much larger than it. Systemically healthy Caucasian individuals from Russia, approximately 39 in total and aged roughly 6 to 95 years, were included as donors. Each donor gave 9 to 10 milliliters of peripheral blood, collected into EDTA-treated Vacutainer tubes. Ficoll-Paque density-gradient centrifugation was used to isolate PBMCs, with at least 6.5 million per sample. Total RNA was extracted from PBMCs with Trizol reagent, with at least 6 micrograms obtained per sample. For every donor, flow cytometry on a PBMC aliquot measured the percentage of naive CD45RAhigh/CD27high T cells. Library method: 5' RACE. TCRdb records Illumina HiSeq 2500 as the sequencer. A second PCR of roughly 7 to 11 cycles was performed with a sample-barcoded 5' primer and a J-beta primer mix. A template-switch 5' adaptor carrying 12 random nucleotides introduced a unique molecular identifier onto each TCR beta cDNA molecule. Each sample yielded at least 2.5 million CDR3-containing paired-end reads. First-strand cDNA was synthesized from all RNA with the Mint cDNA synthesis kit, primed by a TRBC-specific oligonucleotide. After uracil-DNA glycosylase treatment, a first 18-cycle PCR used universal primers M1SS and BC2_uni_R on all cDNA. The published analysis was carried out like this. For normalization, 1 million high-quality reads, each with a distinct molecular identifier, were randomly selected from each sample. Instead of being binned into consensus sequences, reads that shared molecular identifiers were thrown out. CDR3 identification, clonotype clustering and error correction used MiTCR with a Q25 quality threshold and the strictest error-elimination algorithm. A nonparametric unseen species model using Euler transformation provided a lower-bound estimate of total TCR beta diversity. The public reads were reprocessed in TCRdb via fastp at Q25 and MiXCR, keeping in-frame beta chains. Merged by CDR3 protein, the rows form single entries marked with the most common genes and DNA. In this record, the V and J calls reflect TCRdb's handling and not the investigators' own analysis. This sample lists roughly 1,100,000 distinct CDR3 sequences; approximately 26% were detected once. The ten largest clones take up about 0.69% of the sample.

These data belong to a study of blood T cells in healthy people across ages (dated by TCRdb to the mid-2010s). About the investigation overall: Template switching captured roughly one uniquely barcoded TCR beta cDNA molecule per two T cells in model experiments. Using deep sequencing normalized with unique cDNA molecular identifiers, the study measured how TCR beta repertoire diversity changes with age. Donors were grouped into four age groups: young (average approximately 16 years), middle-aged (about 40), aged (roughly 67) and long-lived (approximately 81). The study analyzed two additional independent replicas of 1 million unique cDNA reads from the same blood draw for two donors, one aged 18 to 30 and one aged 80 or older. Paper-wide results and their limitations: Observed TCR beta diversity correlated strongly with the percentage of naive T cells measured by flow cytometry. Donor CMV infection status was unknown, potentially confounding age-related changes in expanded clonotypes. As age increased, observed TCR beta diversity per million T cells dropped in a roughly linear way, and a significant reduction was already evident by age about 40. Bulk unsorted PBMC profiling prevented conclusive comparison of naive and antigen-experienced compartments. The long-lived group showed more naive CD4+ T cells, fewer expanded clones and increased TCR diversity than the aged group, suggesting age selection. Estimates of total diversity based on one million sequenced T cells were considered lower bounds and underestimates.

The germline V gene specifies SQVTM as CDR1 and ANQGSEA as CDR2. The CDR3 has 13 amino acids, counting the end cysteine and phenylalanine. The DNA shown is the 39-base CDR3, in frame from base 1. V and J are truncated by 3 bases and 6 bases respectively, leaving an intervening sequence of 14 bases. These same records also appear under a second study, on T cells of mothers and their children. Drawing on the second study: The donors were nine systemically healthy Caucasian individuals, made up of three mothers and their six children. cDNA synthesis consumed the entire amount of extracted RNA, loaded at around 1.5 ug RNA in each 15 ul reaction. In the second PCR, sample barcodes and 2-4 random nucleotides were introduced via the M1S primer. Over 8.5 million TCR beta CDR3 reads came from each mother, compared with roughly 2.8 million reads from each child. In both related and unrelated pairs, thymic selection shapes the output of TCR recombination in a similar way, with inherited differences having only a minor effect. Normalized repertoire overlap was always slightly but never significantly higher in related than unrelated mother-child pairs. Persistent microchimeric T cell clones were not detected, at a sensitivity of about 100 clones per million clonotypes. To look for features that set related mother-child pairs apart from unrelated individuals, the researchers ran deep NGS to compare the TCR beta repertoires of mothers and children. The mean age was roughly 40 +/- 4 years for the mothers and approximately 11 +/- 4 years for the children. Libraries were sequenced on Illumina HiSeq 2000 with 100+100 nt paired-end reads after adapter ligation with NEBNext reagents. To prevent cross-contamination, the mother and child libraries were prepared one month apart and sequenced in separate runs. For each donor, between about 450,000 and 2,300,000 distinct TCR beta clonotypes were identified. Naive TCR beta clonotypes were estimated from low-frequency clonotypes matched to each donor's FACS-determined naive share, without sorting.

The sequenced sample was blood. The origin of this receptor is a girl aged 2 to 9 in good health. This chain joins TRBV29-1 to TRBJ2-5; no D gene is confidently identified. For the CDR3, the sequence is CSVEPTGAQTQYF. Read as DNA, the sequence is TGCAGCGTTGAGCCGACCGGTGCACAGACCCAGTACTTC.